The clone carrying this T cell receptor (beta chain) occurred once. The table came from immunoSEQ multiplex PCR; TCRdb's copy has only in-frame clones and leaves some out. This table has approximately 710,000 clones, roughly 88% appearing once. The data were obtained in a study of shared clonotypes between healthy human individuals. Germline CDR1 and CDR2: MNHEY and SMNVEV (reference sequence). The CDR3 is 14 residues long. Trimming removed 5 bases at V and 5 bases at J, with 13 bases between. Every one of the donors was a Caucasian adult that lived in Nashville, Tennessee. The specimen sequenced was memory CD8+ T cells from PBMCs. Subset defined: CD45RO+ cells pooled with CCR7-negative TemRA cells. The receptor was derived from a man aged 18 to 35 in good health. Some clones in this sample may be carry-over from other donors' samples. This chain connects TRBV27 to TRBJ2-1; TRBD2 is a possible D gene (6 bases). Here the CDR3 DNA reads TGTGCCAGCAGTCTAGGAGGGGAGAACAATGAGCAGTTCTTC. Amino acid sequence: CASSLGGENNEQFF.